This T cell receptor beta chain was observed in a study of vaccination and CD4 T cells after COVID-19. On the study more broadly: Sampling after COVID took place at a median of around 110 days (range 35 to 161) following diagnosis. A few convalescent patients provided samples that were taken at day 14 and days 161 to 241 post-vaccination. General study findings and limits: When vaccine-specific clones from convalescent patients were examined, 304 of 307 were spike mono-reactive. Convalescent patients gained a median about 90% of their reactive clones only post-vaccination.

Time point defined: late sampling 161 to 241 days after vaccination in a few convalescent patients. On this clonotype itself: Antigen specificity is unknown.

This CDR3 is 13 amino acids long. Germline V gene lookup returns CDR1 DFQATT and CDR2 SNEGSKA (reference sequence). TCRdb processed the PCR reads anew with MiXCR; each CDR3 protein has one entry. The data show 35,000 to 45,000 distinct CDR3 sequences, 36% seen once. This chain connects TRBV20-1 to TRBJ1-6, with D possibly TRBD1 on 5 matching bases. The clonotype originates from a human donor who had recovered from COVID-19. Here the sequenced sample was CD4+ T cells from blood, taken about 7 months after SARS-CoV-2 vaccination. The CDR3 here is CSPPGRINSPLHF. The DNA of the CDR3 is TGCAGCCCACCAGGGAGAATCAATTCACCCCTCCACTTT.